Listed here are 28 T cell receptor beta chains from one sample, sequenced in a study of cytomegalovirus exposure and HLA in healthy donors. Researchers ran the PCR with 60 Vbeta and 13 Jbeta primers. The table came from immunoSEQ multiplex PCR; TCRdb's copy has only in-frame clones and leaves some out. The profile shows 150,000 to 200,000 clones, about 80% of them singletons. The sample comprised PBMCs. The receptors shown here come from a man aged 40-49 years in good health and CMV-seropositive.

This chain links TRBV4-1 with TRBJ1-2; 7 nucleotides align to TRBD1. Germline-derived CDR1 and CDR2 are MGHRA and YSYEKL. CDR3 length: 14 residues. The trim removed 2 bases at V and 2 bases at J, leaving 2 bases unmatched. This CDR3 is CASSQTGVNYGYTF. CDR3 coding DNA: TGCGCCAGCAGCCAAACAGGGGTAAACTATGGCTACACCTTC.

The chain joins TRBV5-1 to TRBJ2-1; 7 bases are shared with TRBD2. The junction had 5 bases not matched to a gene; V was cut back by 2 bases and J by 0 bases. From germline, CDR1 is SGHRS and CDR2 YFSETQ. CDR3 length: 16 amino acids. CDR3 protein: CASSFSGRSSYNEQFF. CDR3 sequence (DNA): TGCGCCAGCAGCTTTAGCGGGCGGAGCTCCTACAATGAGCAGTTCTTC.

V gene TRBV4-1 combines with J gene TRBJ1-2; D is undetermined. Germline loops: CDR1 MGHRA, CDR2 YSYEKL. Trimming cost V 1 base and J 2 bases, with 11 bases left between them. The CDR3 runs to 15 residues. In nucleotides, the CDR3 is TGCGCCAGCAGCCAAGGGTTGGCCAGAAACTATGGCTACACCTTC. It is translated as CASSQGLARNYGYTF.

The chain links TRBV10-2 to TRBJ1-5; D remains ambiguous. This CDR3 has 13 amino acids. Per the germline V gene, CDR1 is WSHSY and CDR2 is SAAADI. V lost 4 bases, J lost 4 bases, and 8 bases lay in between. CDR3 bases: TGCGCCAGCAGTGGGCAGCGAAATCAGCCCCAGCATTTT. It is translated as CASSGQRNQPQHF.

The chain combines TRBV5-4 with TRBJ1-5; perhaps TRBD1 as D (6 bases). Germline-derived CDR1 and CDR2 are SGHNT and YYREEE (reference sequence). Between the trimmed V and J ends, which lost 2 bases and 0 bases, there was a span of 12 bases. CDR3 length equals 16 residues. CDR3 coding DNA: TGTGCCAGCAGCTTCCGAGGGGGGGGTAGCAATCAGCCCCAGCATTTT. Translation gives CASSFRGGGSNQPQHF.

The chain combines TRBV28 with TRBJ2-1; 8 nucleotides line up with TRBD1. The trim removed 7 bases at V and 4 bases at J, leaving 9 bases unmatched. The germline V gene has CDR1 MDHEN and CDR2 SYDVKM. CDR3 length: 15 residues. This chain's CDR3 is CASKKSQGVYNEQFF. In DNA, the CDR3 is TGTGCCAGCAAGAAATCACAGGGGGTTTACAATGAGCAGTTCTTC.

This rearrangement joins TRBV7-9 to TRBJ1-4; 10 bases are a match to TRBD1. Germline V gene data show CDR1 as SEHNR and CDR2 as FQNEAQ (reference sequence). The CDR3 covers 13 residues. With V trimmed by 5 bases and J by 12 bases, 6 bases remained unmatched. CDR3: CASSVGQGSELFF. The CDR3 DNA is TGTGCCAGCAGCGTGGGACAGGGGTCGGAACTGTTTTTT.

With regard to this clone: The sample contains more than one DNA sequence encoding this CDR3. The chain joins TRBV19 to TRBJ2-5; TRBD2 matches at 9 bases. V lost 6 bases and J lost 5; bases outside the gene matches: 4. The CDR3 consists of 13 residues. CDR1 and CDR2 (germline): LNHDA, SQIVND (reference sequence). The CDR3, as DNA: TGTGCCAGTAGGTTGGCGGGAGGGGAGACCCAGTACTTC. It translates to CASRLAGGETQYF.

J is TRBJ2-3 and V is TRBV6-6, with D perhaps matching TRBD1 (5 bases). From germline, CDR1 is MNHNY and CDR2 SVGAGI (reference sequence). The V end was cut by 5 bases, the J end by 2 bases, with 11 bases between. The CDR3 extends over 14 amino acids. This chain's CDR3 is CASSLDIYTDTQYF. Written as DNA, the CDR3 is TGTGCCAGCAGTCTGGACATTTACACAGATACGCAGTATTTT.

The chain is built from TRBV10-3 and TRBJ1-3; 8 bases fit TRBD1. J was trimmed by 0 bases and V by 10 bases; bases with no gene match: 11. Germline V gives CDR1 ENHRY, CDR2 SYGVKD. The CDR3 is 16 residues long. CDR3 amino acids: CATGGRTGSSGNTIYF. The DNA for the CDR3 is TGTGCCACCGGGGGGCGGACAGGGAGCTCTGGAAACACCATATATTTT.

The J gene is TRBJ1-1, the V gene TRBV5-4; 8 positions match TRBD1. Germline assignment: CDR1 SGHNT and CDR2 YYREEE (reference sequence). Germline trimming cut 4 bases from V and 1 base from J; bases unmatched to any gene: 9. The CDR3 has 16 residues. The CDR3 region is CASSPRQGLRNTEAFF. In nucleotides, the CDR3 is TGTGCCAGCAGCCCTAGACAGGGGTTAAGGAACACTGAAGCTTTCTTT.

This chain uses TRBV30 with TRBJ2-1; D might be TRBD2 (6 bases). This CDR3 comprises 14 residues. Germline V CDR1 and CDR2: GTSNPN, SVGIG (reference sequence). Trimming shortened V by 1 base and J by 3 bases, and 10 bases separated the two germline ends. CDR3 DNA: TGTGCCTGGAGTGAGCCTAGCGTCTACAATGAGCAGTTCTTC. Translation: CAWSEPSVYNEQFF.

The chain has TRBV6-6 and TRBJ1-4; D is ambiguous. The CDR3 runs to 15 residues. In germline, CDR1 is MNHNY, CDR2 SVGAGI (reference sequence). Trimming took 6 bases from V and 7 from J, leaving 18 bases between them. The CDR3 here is CASSLIPLHGEKLFF. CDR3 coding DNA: TGTGCCAGCAGCCTAATTCCCCTCCATGGTGAAAAACTGTTTTTT.

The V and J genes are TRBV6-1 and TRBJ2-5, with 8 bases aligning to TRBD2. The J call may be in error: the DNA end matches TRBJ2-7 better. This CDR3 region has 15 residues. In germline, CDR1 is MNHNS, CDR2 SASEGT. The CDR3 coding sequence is TGTGCCAGCAGTGAAATGGGACTAGTTGACTACGAGCAGTACTTC. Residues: CASSEMGLVDYEQYF.

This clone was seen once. The CDR3 region has the DNA TGTGCCAGCAGTTCAGTTTATGGCTACACCTTC. The encoded protein is CASSSVYGYTF. The chain has TRBV6-5 and TRBJ1-2; D gene ambiguous. V gave up 4 bases and J gave up 5 bases, with 5 bases separating them. This CDR3 comprises 11 residues. CDR1 and CDR2 from the germline V gene are MNHEY and SVGAGI.

The CDR3 nucleotides read TGCGCCAGCAGCCAAGGGCAGGCGGGAGGGCGGGAGACCCAGTACTTC. It is translated as CASSQGQAGGRETQYF. This chain uses TRBV4-1 with TRBJ2-5, with 9 positions matching TRBD2. This CDR3 contains 16 residues. Germline V gene lookup returns CDR1 MGHRA and CDR2 YSYEKL. J lost 5 bases, V lost 1 base, and 8 bases had no gene match.

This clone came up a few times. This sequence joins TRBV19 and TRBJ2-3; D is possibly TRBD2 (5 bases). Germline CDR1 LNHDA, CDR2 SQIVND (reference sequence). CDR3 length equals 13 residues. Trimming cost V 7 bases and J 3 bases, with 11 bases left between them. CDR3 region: CASIGEGTDTQYF. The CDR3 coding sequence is TGTGCCAGTATCGGGGAAGGAACAGATACGCAGTATTTT.

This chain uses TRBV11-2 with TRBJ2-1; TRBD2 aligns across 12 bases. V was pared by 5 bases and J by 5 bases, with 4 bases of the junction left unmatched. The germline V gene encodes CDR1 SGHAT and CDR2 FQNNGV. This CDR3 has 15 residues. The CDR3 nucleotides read TGTGCCAGCAGCCTAGGACTAGCGGGAAACAATGAGCAGTTCTTC. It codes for CASSLGLAGNNEQFF.

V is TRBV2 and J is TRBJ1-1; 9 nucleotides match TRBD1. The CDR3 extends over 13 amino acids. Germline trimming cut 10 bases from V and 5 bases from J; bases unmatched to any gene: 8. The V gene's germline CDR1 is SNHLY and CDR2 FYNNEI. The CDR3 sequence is CATGQGSETEAFF. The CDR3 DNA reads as TGTGCCACCGGACAGGGGTCGGAGACTGAAGCTTTCTTT.

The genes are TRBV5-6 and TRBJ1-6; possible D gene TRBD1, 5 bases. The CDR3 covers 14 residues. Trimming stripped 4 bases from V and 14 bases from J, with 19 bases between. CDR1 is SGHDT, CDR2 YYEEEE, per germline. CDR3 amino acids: CASSEGHGLFTLHF. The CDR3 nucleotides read TGTGCCAGCAGCGAAGGACATGGCCTATTCACCCTCCACTTT.

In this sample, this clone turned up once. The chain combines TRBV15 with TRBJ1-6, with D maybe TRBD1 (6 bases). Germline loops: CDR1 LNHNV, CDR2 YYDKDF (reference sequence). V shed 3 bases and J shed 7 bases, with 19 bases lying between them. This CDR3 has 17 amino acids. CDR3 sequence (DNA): TGTGCCACCAGCAGGGACCTCGGGGGGGCGCGGAATTCACCCCTCCACTTT. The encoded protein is CATSRDLGGARNSPLHF.

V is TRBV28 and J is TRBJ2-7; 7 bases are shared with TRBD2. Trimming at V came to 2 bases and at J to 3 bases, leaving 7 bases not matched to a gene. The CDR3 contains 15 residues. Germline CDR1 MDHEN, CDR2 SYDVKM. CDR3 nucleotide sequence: TGTGCCAGCAGTTTAGAGGGGCGGGGGTACTACGAGCAGTACTTC. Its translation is CASSLEGRGYYEQYF.

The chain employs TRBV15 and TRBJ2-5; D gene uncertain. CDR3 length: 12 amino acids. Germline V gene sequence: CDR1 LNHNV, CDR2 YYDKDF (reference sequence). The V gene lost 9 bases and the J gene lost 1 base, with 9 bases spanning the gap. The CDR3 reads CATGLLQETQYF. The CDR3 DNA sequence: TGTGCCACTGGGCTCCTCCAAGAGACCCAGTACTTC.

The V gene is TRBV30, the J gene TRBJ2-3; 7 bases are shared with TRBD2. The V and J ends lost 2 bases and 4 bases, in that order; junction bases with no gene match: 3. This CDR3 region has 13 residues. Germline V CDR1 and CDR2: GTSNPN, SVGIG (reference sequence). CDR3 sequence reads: CAWSLGGADTQYF. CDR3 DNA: TGTGCCTGGAGTTTGGGAGGGGCAGATACGCAGTATTTT.

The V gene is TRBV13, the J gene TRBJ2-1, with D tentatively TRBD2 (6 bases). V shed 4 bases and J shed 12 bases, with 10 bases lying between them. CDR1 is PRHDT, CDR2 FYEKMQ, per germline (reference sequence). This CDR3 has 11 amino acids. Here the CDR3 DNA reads TGTGCCAGCAGCTCCAACGGGGGGCAGTTCTTC. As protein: CASSSNGGQFF.

In DNA, the CDR3 is TGTGCCTGGAGTGTACTCGTGAGGCGGAACACCATATATTTT. It specifies CAWSVLVRRNTIYF. The rearrangement links TRBV30 to TRBJ1-3; D unresolved. The CDR3 extends over 14 amino acids. Deletions cut 0 bases from V and 7 bases from J, with 13 bases between. Looked up from germline, CDR1 is GTSNPN and CDR2 is SVGIG (reference sequence).

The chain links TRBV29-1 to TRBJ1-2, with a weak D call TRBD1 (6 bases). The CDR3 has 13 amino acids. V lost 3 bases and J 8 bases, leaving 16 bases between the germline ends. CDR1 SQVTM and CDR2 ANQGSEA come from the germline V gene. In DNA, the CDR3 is TGCAGCGTTGAGCAGGGGAACGGTGCCGGCTACACCTTC. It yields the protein CSVEQGNGAGYTF. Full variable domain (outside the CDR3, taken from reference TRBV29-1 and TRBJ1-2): SAVISQKPSRDICQRGTSLTIQCQVDSQVTMMFWYRQQPGQSLTLIATANQGSEATYESGFVIDKFPISRPNLTFSTLTVSNMSPEDSSIYLCSVEQGNGAGYTFGSGTRLTVV.

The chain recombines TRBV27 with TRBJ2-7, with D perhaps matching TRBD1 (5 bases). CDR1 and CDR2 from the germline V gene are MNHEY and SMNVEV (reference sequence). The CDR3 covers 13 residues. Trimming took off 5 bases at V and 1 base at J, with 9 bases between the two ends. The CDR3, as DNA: TGTGCCAGCAGTGGGGCCCAGTCCTACGAGCAGTACTTC. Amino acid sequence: CASSGAQSYEQYF.